This T cell receptor (beta chain) came from a study of T cells in Graves' hyperthyroidism and ophthalmopathy. The study, taken as a whole, reports: Most expanded thyroid clonotypes above 0.001 also appeared in blood. Ophthalmopathy onset followed model prediction by a median about six months.

The hyperthyroidism patients had all been newly diagnosed, and their disease duration was under 2 months. Their ages ranged from 18 to 65 years. For the diagnoses, clinical symptoms, serum thyroxine and TRAb, thyroid ultrasound and orbital computed tomography were used. Using RNA transcripts as the source, TCR beta CDR3 regions were amplified. An initial round of RT-PCR targeting the TCR CDR3 relied on the HTBI primer set. TCRdb reanalysed the multiplex PCR reads using MiXCR and keeps one entry per CDR3 protein. The repertoire holds hundreds of thousands of distinct CDR3 sequences, with 14% as singletons. The V gene end was trimmed by 6 bases and the J gene end by 7 bases; junction bases not matched to a gene: 9. Germline values: CDR1 MNHEY, CDR2 SMNVEV (reference sequence). This CDR3 is built from 14 residues. There are many counts of this clonotype. Its antigen is not known.

The J gene is TRBJ2-7, the V gene TRBV27, with 10 positions matching TRBD1. The sequencing sample was made of blood. This sequence was found in a woman aged 18 to 35 with Graves' hyperthyroidism. This CDR3 is CASSLRDRGHEQYF. The CDR3, as DNA: TGTGCCAGCAGCTTACGAGACAGGGGGCATGAGCAGTACTTC.